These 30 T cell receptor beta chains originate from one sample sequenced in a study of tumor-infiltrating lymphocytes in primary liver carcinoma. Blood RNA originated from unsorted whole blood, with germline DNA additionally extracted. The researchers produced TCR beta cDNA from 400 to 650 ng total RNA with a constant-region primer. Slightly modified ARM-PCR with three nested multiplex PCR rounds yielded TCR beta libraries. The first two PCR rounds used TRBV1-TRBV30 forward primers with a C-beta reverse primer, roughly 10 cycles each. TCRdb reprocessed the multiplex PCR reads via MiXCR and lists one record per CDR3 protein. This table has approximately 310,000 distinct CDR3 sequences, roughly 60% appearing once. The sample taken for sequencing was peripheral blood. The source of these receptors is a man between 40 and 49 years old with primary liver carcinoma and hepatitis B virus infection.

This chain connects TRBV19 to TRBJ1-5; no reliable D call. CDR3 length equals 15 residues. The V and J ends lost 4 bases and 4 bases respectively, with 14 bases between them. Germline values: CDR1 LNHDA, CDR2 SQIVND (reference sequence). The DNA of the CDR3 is TGTGCCAGTAGTAGAGAATGGGGTCAGAATCAGCCCCAGCATTTT. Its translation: CASSREWGQNQPQHF.

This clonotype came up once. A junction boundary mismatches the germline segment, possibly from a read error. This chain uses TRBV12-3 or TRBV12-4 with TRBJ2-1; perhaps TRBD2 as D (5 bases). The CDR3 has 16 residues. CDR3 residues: CACSLRGIYSYSEQFF. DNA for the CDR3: TGTGCCTGCAGTTTACGGGGAATATACTCCTACAGTGAGCAGTTCTTC.

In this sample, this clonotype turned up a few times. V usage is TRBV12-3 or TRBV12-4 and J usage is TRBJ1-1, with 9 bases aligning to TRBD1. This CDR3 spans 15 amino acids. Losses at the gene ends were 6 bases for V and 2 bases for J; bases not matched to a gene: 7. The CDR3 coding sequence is TGTGCCAGCAGGGGGTACAGGGGGCAAAACACTGAAGCTTTCTTT. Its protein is CASRGYRGQNTEAFF.

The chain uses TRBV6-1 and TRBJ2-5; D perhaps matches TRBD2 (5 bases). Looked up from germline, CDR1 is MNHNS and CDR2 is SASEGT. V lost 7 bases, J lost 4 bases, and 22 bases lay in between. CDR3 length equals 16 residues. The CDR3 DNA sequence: TGTGCCAGCAAAGATCGGGAACTTCCCAGCAGAGAGACCCAGTACTTC. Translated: CASKDRELPSRETQYF.

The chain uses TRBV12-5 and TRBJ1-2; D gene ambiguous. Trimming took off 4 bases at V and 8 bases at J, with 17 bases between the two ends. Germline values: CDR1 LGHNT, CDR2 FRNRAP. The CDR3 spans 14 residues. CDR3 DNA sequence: TGTGCTAGTGGTTCGGTGCCCCAGGTCGCGGGCTACACCTTC. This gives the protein CASGSVPQVAGYTF.

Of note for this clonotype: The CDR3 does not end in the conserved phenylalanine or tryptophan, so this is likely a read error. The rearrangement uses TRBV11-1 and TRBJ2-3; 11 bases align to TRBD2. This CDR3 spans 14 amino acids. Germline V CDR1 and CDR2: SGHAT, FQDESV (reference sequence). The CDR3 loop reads CVSGIAGGPNTQYL. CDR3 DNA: TGTGTCAGCGGCATAGCGGGAGGGCCGAATACGCAGTATCTT.

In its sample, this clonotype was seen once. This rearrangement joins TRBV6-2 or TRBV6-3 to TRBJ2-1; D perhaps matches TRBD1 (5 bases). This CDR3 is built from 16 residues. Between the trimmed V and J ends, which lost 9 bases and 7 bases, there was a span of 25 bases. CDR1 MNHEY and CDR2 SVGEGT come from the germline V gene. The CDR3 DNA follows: TGTGCCAGTAAAAAAGGGGTCCTCCAGGATCGGAATGAGCAGTTCTTC. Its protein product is CASKKGVLQDRNEQFF.

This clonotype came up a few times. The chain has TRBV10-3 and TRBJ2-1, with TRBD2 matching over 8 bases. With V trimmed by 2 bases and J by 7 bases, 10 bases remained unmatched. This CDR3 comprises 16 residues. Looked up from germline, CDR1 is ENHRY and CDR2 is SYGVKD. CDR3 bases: TGTGCCATCAGTGAGCTCTGGACTAGCTCGTCGAATGAGCAGTTCTTC. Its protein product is CAISELWTSSSNEQFF.

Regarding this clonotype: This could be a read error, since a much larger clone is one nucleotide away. The CDR3 DNA reads TGCGCCAGCAGCCAAAGGACTAGCGGATCCTACAATGGGCAGTTCTTC. The encoded protein is CASSQRTSGSYNGQFF. The rearrangement uses TRBV4-1 and TRBJ2-1, with 10 bases aligning to TRBD2. Germline V gives CDR1 MGHRA, CDR2 YSYEKL. The CDR3 is made up of 16 amino acids.

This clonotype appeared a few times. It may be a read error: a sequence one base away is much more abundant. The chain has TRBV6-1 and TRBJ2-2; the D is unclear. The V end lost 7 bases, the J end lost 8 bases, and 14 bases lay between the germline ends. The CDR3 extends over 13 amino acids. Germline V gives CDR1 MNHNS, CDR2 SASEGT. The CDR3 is CASNGLGNGELFF. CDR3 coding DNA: TGTGCCAGCAACGGTCTAGGGAATGGGGAGCTGTTTTTT.

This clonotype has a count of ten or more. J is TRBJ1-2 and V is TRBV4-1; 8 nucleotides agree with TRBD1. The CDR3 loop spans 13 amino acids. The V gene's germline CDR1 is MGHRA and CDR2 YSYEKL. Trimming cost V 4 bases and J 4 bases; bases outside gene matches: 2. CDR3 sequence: CASSRTGGYGYTF. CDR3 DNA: TGCGCCAGCAGCCGCACAGGGGGCTATGGCTACACCTTC.

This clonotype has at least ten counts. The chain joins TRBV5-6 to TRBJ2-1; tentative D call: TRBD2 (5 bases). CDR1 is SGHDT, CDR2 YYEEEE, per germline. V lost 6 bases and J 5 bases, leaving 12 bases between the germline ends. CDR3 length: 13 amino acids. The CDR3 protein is CASTGGPNNEQFF. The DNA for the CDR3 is TGTGCCAGCACCGGAGGACCGAACAATGAGCAGTTCTTC.

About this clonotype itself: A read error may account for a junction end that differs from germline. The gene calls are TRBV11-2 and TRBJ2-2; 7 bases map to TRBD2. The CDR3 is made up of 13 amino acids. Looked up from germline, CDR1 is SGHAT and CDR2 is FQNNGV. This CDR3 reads CTSSGAPTGELFF. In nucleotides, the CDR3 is TGTACCAGCAGCGGGGCTCCGACCGGGGAGCTGTTTTTT.

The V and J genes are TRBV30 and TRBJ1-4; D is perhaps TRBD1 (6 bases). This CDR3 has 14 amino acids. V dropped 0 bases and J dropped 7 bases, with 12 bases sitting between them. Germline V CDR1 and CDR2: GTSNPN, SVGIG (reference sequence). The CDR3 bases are TGTGCCTGGAGTGTGGGGGGCGGAGGTGAAAAACTGTTTTTT. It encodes CAWSVGGGGEKLFF.

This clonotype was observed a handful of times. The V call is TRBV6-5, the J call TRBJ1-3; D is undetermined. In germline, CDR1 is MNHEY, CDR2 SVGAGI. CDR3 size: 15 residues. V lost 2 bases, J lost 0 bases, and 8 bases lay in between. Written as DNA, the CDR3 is TGTGCCAGCAGTTACCGGACGTCCTCTGGAAACACCATATATTTT. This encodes CASSYRTSSGNTIYF.

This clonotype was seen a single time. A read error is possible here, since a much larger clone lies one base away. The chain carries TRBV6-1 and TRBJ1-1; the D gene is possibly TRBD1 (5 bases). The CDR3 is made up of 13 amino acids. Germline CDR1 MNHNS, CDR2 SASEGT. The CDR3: CASHEGSNTEAYF. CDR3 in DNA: TGTGCCAGCCACGAGGGGAGTAACACTGAAGCTTACTTT.

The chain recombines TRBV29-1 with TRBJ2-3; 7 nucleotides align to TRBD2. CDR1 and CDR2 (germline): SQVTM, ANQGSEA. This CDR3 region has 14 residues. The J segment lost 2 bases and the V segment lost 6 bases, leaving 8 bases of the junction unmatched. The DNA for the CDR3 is TGCAGCGTCGAGCAGCTAGCGGCCACAGATACGCAGTATTTT. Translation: CSVEQLAATDTQYF.

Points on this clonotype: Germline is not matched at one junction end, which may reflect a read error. The CDR3 DNA is TGTGCCAACAGTGTCTCAACCTATGAGCAGTACTTC. Its translation is CANSVSTYEQYF. This chain joins TRBV6-1 and TRBJ2-7; no clear D gene. The CDR3 sequence is 12 residues long. CDR1 MNHNS and CDR2 SASEGT come from the germline V gene.

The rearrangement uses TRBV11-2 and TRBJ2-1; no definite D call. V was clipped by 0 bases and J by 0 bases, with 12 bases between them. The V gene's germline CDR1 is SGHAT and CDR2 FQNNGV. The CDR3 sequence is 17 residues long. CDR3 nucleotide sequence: TGTGCCAGCAGCTTAGATCGGAGAGGCAGCTCCTACAATGAGCAGTTCTTC. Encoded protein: CASSLDRRGSSYNEQFF. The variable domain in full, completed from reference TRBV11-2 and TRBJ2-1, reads EAGVAQSPRYKIIEKRQSVAFWCNPISGHATLYWYQQILGQGPKLLIQFQNNGVVDDSQLPKDRFSAERLKGVDSTLKIQPAKLEDSAVYLCASSLDRRGSSYNEQFFGPGTRLTVL.

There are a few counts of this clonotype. The CDR3 sequence: CASVGNTEAFF. The CDR3 DNA sequence: TGTGCCAGCGTTGGGAACACTGAAGCTTTCTTT. The chain uses TRBV7-9 and TRBJ1-1; D is uncertain. The V and J ends lost 8 bases and 1 base respectively, with 5 bases between them. Germline V gene sequence: CDR1 SEHNR, CDR2 FQNEAQ (reference sequence). CDR3 length equals 11 residues.

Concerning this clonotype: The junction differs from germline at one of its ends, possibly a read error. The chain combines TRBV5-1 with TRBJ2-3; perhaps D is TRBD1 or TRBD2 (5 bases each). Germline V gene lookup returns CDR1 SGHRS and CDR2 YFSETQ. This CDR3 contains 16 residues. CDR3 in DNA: TGCCCCAGCAGCTTGTTATCCGCAGGGACCGGAGATACGCAATATTTT. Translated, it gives CPSSLLSAGTGDTQYF. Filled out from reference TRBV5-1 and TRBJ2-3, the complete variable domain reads KAGVTQTPRYLIKTRGQQVTLSCSPISGHRSVSWYQQTPGQGLQFLFEYFSETQRNKGNFPGRFSGRQFSNSRSEMNVSTLELGDSALYLCPSSLLSAGTGDTQYFGPGTRLTVL.

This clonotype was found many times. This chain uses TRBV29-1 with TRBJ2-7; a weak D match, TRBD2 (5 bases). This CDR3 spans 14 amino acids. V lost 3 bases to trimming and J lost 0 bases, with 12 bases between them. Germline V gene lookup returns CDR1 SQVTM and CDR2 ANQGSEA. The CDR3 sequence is CSVEGSDSSYEQYF. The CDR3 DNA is TGCAGCGTTGAGGGTTCGGACTCCTCCTACGAGCAGTACTTC.

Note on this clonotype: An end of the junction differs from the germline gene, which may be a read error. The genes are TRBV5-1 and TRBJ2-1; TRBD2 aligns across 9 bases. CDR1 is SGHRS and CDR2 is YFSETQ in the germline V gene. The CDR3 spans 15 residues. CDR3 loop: CASSLGLAGNNEHLF. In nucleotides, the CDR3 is TGCGCCAGCAGCTTGGGGCTAGCGGGGAACAATGAGCATCTCTTC.

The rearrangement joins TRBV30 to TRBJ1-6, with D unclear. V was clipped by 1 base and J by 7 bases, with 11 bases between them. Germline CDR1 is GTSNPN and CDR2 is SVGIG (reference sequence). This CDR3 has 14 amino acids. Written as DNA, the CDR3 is TGTGCCTGGAGTGGGGCTACGAGGAATTCACCCCTCCACTTT. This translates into CAWSGATRNSPLHF.

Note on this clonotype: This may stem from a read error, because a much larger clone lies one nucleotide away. For the CDR3, the DNA is TGTGCCATCTGTGAGCCCTCGACTAGCGGGAGGTACGAGCAGTACTTC. Its translation is CAICEPSTSGRYEQYF. V and J are TRBV10-3 and TRBJ2-7; TRBD2 matches at 13 bases. The CDR3 consists of 16 residues. From germline, CDR1 is ENHRY and CDR2 SYGVKD.

The CDR3 bases are TGTGCCAGCAGCCAGGGGAAGGGGAGCAGCGGGAGTTACTACGAGCAGTACTTC. This encodes CASSQGKGSSGSYYEQYF. The chain uses TRBV11-2 and TRBJ2-7, with 8 bases aligning to TRBD2. This CDR3 has 18 amino acids. With 5 bases clipped from V and 3 bases from J, the junction kept 18 bases outside the gene matches. Germline CDR1 reads SGHAT; CDR2 reads FQNNGV.

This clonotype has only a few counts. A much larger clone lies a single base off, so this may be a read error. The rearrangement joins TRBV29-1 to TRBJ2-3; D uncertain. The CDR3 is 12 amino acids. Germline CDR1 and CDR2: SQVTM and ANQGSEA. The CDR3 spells CNVEDPSDTQYF. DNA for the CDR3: TGCAACGTTGAAGATCCATCCGATACGCAGTATTTT.

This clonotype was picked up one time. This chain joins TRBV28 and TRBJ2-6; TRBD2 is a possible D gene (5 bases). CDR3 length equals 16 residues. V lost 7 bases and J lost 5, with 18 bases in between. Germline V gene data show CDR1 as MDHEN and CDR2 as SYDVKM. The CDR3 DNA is TGTGCCAGCAATTCGGGGTCTTACGGCAGGGCCAACGTCCTGACTTTC. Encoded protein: CASNSGSYGRANVLTF. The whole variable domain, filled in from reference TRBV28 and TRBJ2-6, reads DVKVTQSSRYLVKRTGEKVFLECVQDMDHENMFWYRQDPGLGLRLIYFSYDVKMKEKGDIPEGYSVSREKKERFSLILESASTNQTSMYLCASNSGSYGRANVLTFGAGSRLTVL.

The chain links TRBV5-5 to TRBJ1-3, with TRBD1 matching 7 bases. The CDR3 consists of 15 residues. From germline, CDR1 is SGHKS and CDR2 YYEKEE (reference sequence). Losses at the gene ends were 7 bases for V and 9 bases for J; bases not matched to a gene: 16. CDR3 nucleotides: TGTGCCAGCCTATCCTGGGGACAGCTTATAGGCACCATATATTTT. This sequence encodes CASLSWGQLIGTIYF.

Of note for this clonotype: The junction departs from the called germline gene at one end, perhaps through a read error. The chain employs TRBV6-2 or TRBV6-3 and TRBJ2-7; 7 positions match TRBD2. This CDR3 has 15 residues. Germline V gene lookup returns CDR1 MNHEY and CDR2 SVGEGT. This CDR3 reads CASNYSGGRGYEQYF. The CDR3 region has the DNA TGTGCCAGCAATTACTCGGGCGGGAGAGGTTACGAGCAGTACTTC.